The 4 T cell receptor beta chains in this list originate from one sample, sequenced in a study of blood T cell repertoires in COVID-19 (TCRdb year 2020). To prepare the library, the immunoSEQ multiplex PCR assay was applied. TCRdb stores this immuneACCESS table with in-frame sequences only. Part of the clones is absent; in the studies checked, under half of the shortfall reflects unresolved V genes, and no reason is known for the rest. Recorded for this sample are about 300,000 clones; around four fifths of them occurred a single time. About 1.2% of the sample lies in the top ten. The source material was peripheral blood. The receptors were sampled from a woman aged 45-59 years with acute or convalescent COVID-19.

The chain has TRBV24-1 and TRBJ2-3, with TRBD2 identical over 8 bases. Germline V lookup: CDR1 KGHDR, CDR2 SFDVKD. There are 13 residues in the CDR3. Trimming took 9 bases from V and 4 from J; bases not matched to a gene: 5. CDR3 coding DNA: TGTGCCACCGGCGGAGCGGGAGCAGATACGCAGTATTTT. As protein: CATGGAGADTQYF.

CDR3 nucleotide sequence: TGTGCCAGTAGTATGGTCCCGGGACAGGTCTCTGGAAACACCATATATTTT. Translating gives CASSMVPGQVSGNTIYF. This rearrangement joins TRBV19 to TRBJ1-3; 8 bases fit TRBD1. CDR3 length equals 17 residues. V was pared by 3 bases and J by 0 bases, with 7 bases of the junction left unmatched. Germline-derived CDR1 and CDR2 are LNHDA and SQIVND (reference sequence).

J is TRBJ2-1 and V is TRBV24-1; D ambiguous. CDR1 is KGHDR, CDR2 SFDVKD, per germline. The V end was cut by 4 bases, the J end by 9 bases, with 9 bases between. This CDR3 has 12 amino acids. CDR3 DNA sequence: TGTGCCACCAGTGACACTACGGCTGAGCAGTTCTTC. Encoded protein: CATSDTTAEQFF.

The J gene is TRBJ1-5, the V gene TRBV19, with TRBD1 as a possible D gene (5 bases). Trimming removed 7 bases at V and 7 bases at J, with 23 bases between. The CDR3 runs to 16 residues. Germline CDR1 reads LNHDA; CDR2 reads SQIVND (reference sequence). The CDR3 sequence: CASKTPQGGPLQPQHF. In DNA form, the CDR3 reads TGTGCCAGTAAAACCCCCCAGGGCGGACCTTTGCAGCCCCAGCATTTT.